This T cell receptor beta chain was sequenced for a study of blood T cell repertoires in COVID-19. Whole-study context: There were acute and convalescent COVID-19 samples, and they came from the United States, Italy and Spain. Sample material is recorded as cDNA or gDNA derived from T cells, B-cell-depleted T cells, or PBMCs.

Per the original methods: Reference gene primer amplification in the assay estimated nucleated cell counts. Profiled with immunoSEQ multiplex PCR; TCRdb holds only in-frame clones, not every one. That table is the source of V, J and clone size, and D and trimming were worked out from the DNA. This sample carries roughly 200,000 clones, around 81% of them seen once, and the ten largest clones take 11%. Seattle's enrolled individuals joined amid active infection and were then monitored longitudinally. What was sequenced was peripheral blood. This TCR was recovered from a woman between 40 and 50 years old with COVID-19, enrolled during active disease.

CDR3 residues: CASSPLGTVETQYF. The CDR3 coding sequence is TGTGCCAGCAGCCCCCTCGGGACAGTAGAGACCCAGTACTTC. This rearrangement joins TRBV7-8 to TRBJ2-5, with 7 nucleotides matching TRBD1. CDR1 is SGHVS, CDR2 FQNEAQ, per germline. Trimming took 5 bases from V and 4 from J; bases not matched to a gene: 7. This CDR3 region has 14 residues.